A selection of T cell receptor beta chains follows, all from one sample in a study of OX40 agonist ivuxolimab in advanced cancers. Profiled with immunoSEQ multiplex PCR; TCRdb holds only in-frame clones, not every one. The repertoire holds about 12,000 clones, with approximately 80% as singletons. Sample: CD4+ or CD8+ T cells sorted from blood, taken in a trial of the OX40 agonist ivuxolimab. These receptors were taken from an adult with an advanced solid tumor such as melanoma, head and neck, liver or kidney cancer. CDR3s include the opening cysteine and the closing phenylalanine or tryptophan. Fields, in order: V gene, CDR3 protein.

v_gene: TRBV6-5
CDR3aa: CASSPGQGAYEQYF

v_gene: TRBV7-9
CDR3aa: CASSPNQGLPAYEQYF

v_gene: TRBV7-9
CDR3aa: CASSLVPGGAQRQYF

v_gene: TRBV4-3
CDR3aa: CASSPGGFQDTQYF

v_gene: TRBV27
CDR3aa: CASSHEGDEKLFF

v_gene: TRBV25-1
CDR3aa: CASSETSGGSYNEQFF

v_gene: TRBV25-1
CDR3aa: CASSELADSNSPLHF

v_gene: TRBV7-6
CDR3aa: CASSVPLASRTYEQYF

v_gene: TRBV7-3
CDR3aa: CASSLLAGVRAGEQFF

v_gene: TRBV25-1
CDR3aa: CASSAGTSGSTYNEQFF

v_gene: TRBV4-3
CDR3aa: CASSLTPGTGGNEQYF

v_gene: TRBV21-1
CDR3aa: CASPTSYGYTF

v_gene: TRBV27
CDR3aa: CASTSRGRVSYNEQFF

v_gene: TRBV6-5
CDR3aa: CASSPPSEKLFF

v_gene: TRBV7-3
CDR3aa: CASSLKLPGELFF

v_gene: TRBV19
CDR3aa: CASSSTGSSSQGLPNTIYF

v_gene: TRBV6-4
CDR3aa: CASSDSSGSANTGELFF

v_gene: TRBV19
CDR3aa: CASSILLLRTDQPQHF

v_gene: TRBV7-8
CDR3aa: CASSLSGRANNEQFF

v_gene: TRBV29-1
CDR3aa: CSVESSDNYNEQFF

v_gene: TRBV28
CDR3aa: CASSFQRDSYNEQFF

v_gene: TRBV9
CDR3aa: CASSVRIGGGSGDTEAFF

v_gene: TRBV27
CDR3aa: CASSSPLFTDTQYF

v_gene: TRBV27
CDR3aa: CASSVRGSPEGGYTF

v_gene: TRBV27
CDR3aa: CASSSGQGRLSNQPQHF

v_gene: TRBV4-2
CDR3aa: CASSQEGGSSYNEQFF

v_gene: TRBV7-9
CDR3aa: CASSLGVDQPQHF

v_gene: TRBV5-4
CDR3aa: CASSLDRGGNQPQHF

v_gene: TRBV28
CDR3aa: CASSLIGGDTQYF

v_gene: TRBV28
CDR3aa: CASAPGHTNSPLHF

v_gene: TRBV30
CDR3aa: CASQGAFYNEQFF

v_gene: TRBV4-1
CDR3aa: CASSQALTGAYEQYF

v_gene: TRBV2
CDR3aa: CASEGDPNTGELFF

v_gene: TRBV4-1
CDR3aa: CASSQDPGARTEAFF

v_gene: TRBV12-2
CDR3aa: CASRLDSLYNEQFF

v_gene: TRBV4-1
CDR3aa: CASSHRGDEQFF

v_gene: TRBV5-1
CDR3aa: CASSLGQGNQAFF

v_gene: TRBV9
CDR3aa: CASSVAGGSSYEQYF

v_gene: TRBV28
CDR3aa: CATRRGASYEQYF

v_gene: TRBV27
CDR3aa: CASSLPGINEQFF

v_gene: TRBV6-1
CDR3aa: CASSLSGGRTQYF

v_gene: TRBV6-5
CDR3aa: CASSAGTGRYEQFF

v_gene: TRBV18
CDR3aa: CASSWAADTEAFF

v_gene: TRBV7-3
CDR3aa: CASSLTTRAPDTDTQYF

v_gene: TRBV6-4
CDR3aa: CASSDSSGSYNEQFF

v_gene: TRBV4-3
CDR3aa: CASSQDTGTGIYGYTF